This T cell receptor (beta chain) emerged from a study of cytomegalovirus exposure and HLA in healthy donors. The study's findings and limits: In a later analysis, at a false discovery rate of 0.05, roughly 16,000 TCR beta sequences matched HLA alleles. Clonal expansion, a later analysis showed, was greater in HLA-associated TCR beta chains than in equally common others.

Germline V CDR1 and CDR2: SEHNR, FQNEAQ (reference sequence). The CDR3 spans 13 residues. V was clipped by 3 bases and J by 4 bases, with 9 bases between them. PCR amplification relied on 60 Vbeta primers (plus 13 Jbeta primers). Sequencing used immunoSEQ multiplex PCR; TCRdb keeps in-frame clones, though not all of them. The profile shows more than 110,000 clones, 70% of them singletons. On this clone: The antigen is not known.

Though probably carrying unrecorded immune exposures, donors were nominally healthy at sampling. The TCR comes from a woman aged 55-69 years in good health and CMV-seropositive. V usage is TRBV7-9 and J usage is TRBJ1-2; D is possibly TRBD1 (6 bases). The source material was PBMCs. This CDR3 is CASSLPTGYGYTF. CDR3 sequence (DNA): TGTGCCAGCAGCTTGCCGACAGGCTATGGCTACACCTTC.